What follows are 28 T cell receptor beta chains derived from one specimen sequenced in a study of CD8 T cells in ankylosing spondylitis. TCRdb processed the 5' RACE reads anew with MiXCR; each CDR3 protein has one entry. Of almost 250,000 distinct CDR3 sequences in the sample, 30% to 40% are singletons; the top ten hold around 4.5%. The sequenced sample consisted of blood, either unsorted or a sorted T cell fraction (not recorded which). Receptor source: a male donor with ankylosing spondylitis or in good health (not recorded which).

The V gene is TRBV7-6, the J gene TRBJ2-7; a weak D match, TRBD2 (5 bases). Germline V gene data show CDR1 as SGHVS and CDR2 as FNYEAQ. The CDR3 sequence is 15 residues long. The V and J ends lost 2 bases and 2 bases respectively, with 13 bases between them. The CDR3 spells CASSLRPGLAYEQYF. The CDR3 DNA sequence: TGTGCCAGCAGCTTACGTCCGGGGTTGGCCTACGAGCAGTACTTC.

The chain recombines TRBV29-1 with TRBJ1-2, with D unclear. Germline V gives CDR1 SQVTM, CDR2 ANQGSEA. V shed 5 bases and J shed 0 bases, with 10 bases lying between them. The CDR3 totals 13 residues. The CDR3 reads CSVSRLANYGYTF. The CDR3 nucleotides read TGCAGCGTTTCCCGGTTAGCTAACTATGGCTACACCTTC.

This clonotype was seen a few times. The rearrangement links TRBV5-1 to TRBJ2-7; D may be TRBD1 (6 bases). The V and J ends lost 4 bases and 1 base respectively, with 18 bases between them. CDR3 length: 16 amino acids. Looked up from germline, CDR1 is SGHRS and CDR2 is YFSETQ. CDR3 residues: CASSRTEARLSYEQYF. The CDR3 nucleotides are TGCGCCAGCAGCCGGACAGAAGCAAGGTTGTCCTACGAGCAGTACTTC. The variable domain in full, with the rest retrieved from reference TRBV5-1 and TRBJ2-7, is KAGVTQTPRYLIKTRGQQVTLSCSPISGHRSVSWYQQTPGQGLQFLFEYFSETQRNKGNFPGRFSGRQFSNSRSEMNVSTLELGDSALYLCASSRTEARLSYEQYFGPGTRLTVT.

This clonotype has just a few counts. This chain links TRBV28 with TRBJ1-1, with 8 bases fitting TRBD1. The trim removed 8 bases at V and 1 base at J, leaving 12 bases unmatched. This CDR3 has 16 residues. CDR1 is MDHEN and CDR2 is SYDVKM in the germline V gene. The CDR3 spells CASRPLGQGANTEAFF. The CDR3, as DNA: TGTGCCAGCCGGCCTCTTGGACAGGGCGCGAACACTGAAGCTTTCTTT.

This clonotype was seen more than once but under ten times. The CDR3 DNA reads as TGTGCCAGCCAATCCCCCCAGGGGAGCTCCTACAATGAGCAGTTCTTC. Translation: CASQSPQGSSYNEQFF. The chain carries TRBV6-1 and TRBJ2-1; a weak D match, TRBD1 (6 bases). The CDR3 length is 16 residues. V was clipped by 8 bases and J by 0 bases, with 17 bases between them. In germline, CDR1 is MNHNS, CDR2 SASEGT.

The rearrangement links TRBV13 to TRBJ2-1; D gene ambiguous. The V end was cut by 4 bases, the J end by 9 bases, with 13 bases between. The CDR3 sequence is 13 residues long. Germline V gene lookup returns CDR1 PRHDT and CDR2 FYEKMQ (reference sequence). Here the CDR3 DNA reads TGTGCCAGCAGCTATGGGGTCTCGGGTGAGCAGTTCTTC. It specifies CASSYGVSGEQFF.

This clonotype turned up a few times. This chain joins TRBV20-1 and TRBJ1-2; D unresolved. V was cut by 2 bases and J by 1 base, with 11 bases left in between. The CDR3 length is 14 residues. The V gene's germline CDR1 is DFQATT and CDR2 SNEGSKA (reference sequence). The CDR3 coding sequence is TGCAGTGCTAGAATGTTGATAGTTAACTATGGCTACACCTTC. Translating gives CSARMLIVNYGYTF.

The chain links TRBV7-9 to TRBJ2-5; D gene uncertain. The V gene's germline CDR1 is SEHNR and CDR2 FQNEAQ (reference sequence). The CDR3 totals 15 residues. V lost 5 bases and J lost 7, with 20 bases in between. The DNA for the CDR3 is TGTGCCAGCAGCCCAACCGGGCAGCTTATATGGACCCAGTACTTC. This sequence encodes CASSPTGQLIWTQYF.

This clonotype has a handful of counts. The V and J genes are TRBV12-3 or TRBV12-4 and TRBJ1-2, with a tentative D call TRBD1 (6 bases). V gave up 0 bases and J gave up 4 bases, with 12 bases separating them. The CDR3 extends over 15 amino acids. Written as DNA, the CDR3 is TGTGCCAGCAGTTTAGCCGAGGACAGTCTCTATGGCTACACCTTC. Amino acid sequence: CASSLAEDSLYGYTF.

This clonotype was detected only a few times. The chain employs TRBV20-1 and TRBJ2-5; TRBD2 agrees at 10 bases. Germline V lookup: CDR1 DFQATT, CDR2 SNEGSKA (reference sequence). Germline trimming cut 3 bases from V and 4 bases from J; bases unmatched to any gene: 8. The CDR3 is made up of 15 amino acids. The CDR3 nucleotides read TGCAGTGCTAGCGGGGCTAGCGGGGGTGCAGAGACCCAGTACTTC. Residues: CSASGASGGAETQYF.

This chain links TRBV20-1 with TRBJ2-5; the match to TRBD2 covers 10 bases. The CDR3 has 13 residues. Germline V CDR1 and CDR2: DFQATT, SNEGSKA (reference sequence). Unmatched junction bases numbered 3, after V lost 7 bases and J lost 1 base. The CDR3 is CSVSGGTQETQYF. CDR3 in DNA: TGCAGTGTTAGCGGGGGGACCCAAGAGACCCAGTACTTC.

This chain links TRBV7-2 with TRBJ2-5; possible D gene TRBD1, 6 bases. This CDR3 is 14 amino acids long. The germline V gene encodes CDR1 SGHTA and CDR2 FQGNSA. Trimming stripped 1 base from V and 4 bases from J, with 10 bases between. The DNA of the CDR3 is TGTGCCAGCAGCTTAGAACAGGGCGGAGAGACCCAGTACTTC. It is translated as CASSLEQGGETQYF. The variable domain in full, with the rest retrieved from reference TRBV7-2 and TRBJ2-5, is GAGVSQSPSNKVTEKGKDVELRCDPISGHTALYWYRQSLGQGLEFLIYFQGNSAPDKSGLPSDRFSAERTGGSVSTLTIQRTQQEDSAVYLCASSLEQGGETQYFGPGTRLLVL.

This clonotype was seen a few times. The chain links TRBV10-3 to TRBJ1-2; 8 bases fit TRBD1. The germline gives CDR1 ENHRY, CDR2 SYGVKD. The CDR3 has 14 amino acids. V lost 4 bases and J lost 0; bases outside the gene matches: 1. CDR3 coding DNA: TGTGCCATCAGTGGACAGGGGCCTAACTATGGCTACACCTTC. It encodes CAISGQGPNYGYTF.

Only a few counts were recorded for this clonotype. J is TRBJ2-7 and V is TRBV7-6; D call uncertain. This CDR3 comprises 13 residues. Germline V lookup: CDR1 SGHVS, CDR2 FNYEAQ. Trimming removed 0 bases from V and 3 bases from J, with 6 bases in between. The CDR3 is CASSLAVYYEQYF. In DNA, the CDR3 is TGTGCCAGCAGCTTAGCAGTCTACTACGAGCAGTACTTC. The whole variable domain, remainder taken from reference TRBV7-6 and TRBJ2-7, is GAGVSQSPRYKVTKRGQDVALRCDPISGHVSLYWYRQALGQGPEFLTYFNYEAQQDKSGLPNDRFSAERPEGSISTLTIQRTEQRDSAMYRCASSLAVYYEQYFGPGTRLTVT.

A few counts support this clonotype. The chain couples TRBV20-1 to TRBJ1-3; TRBD1 is a possible D gene (6 bases). Germline V lookup: CDR1 DFQATT, CDR2 SNEGSKA (reference sequence). This CDR3 has 13 residues. V lost 5 bases and J 1 base, leaving 9 bases between the germline ends. The CDR3 here is CSAATGSGNTIYF. The CDR3 coding sequence is TGCAGTGCTGCCACAGGGTCTGGAAACACCATATATTTT.

There are a few counts of this clonotype. The chain recombines TRBV29-1 with TRBJ2-5, with D tentatively TRBD2 (6 bases). This CDR3 contains 12 residues. Germline CDR1 is SQVTM and CDR2 is ANQGSEA. CDR3 region: CGAVAGTETQYF. In DNA, the CDR3 is TGCGGAGCTGTGGCGGGGACGGAGACCCAGTACTTC. The whole variable domain, filled in from reference TRBV29-1 and TRBJ2-5, reads SAVISQKPSRDICQRGTSLTIQCQVDSQVTMMFWYRQQPGQSLTLIATANQGSEATYESGFVIDKFPISRPNLTFSTLTVSNMSPEDSSIYLCGAVAGTETQYFGPGTRLLVL.

This chain links TRBV18 with TRBJ2-1; D not certain. This CDR3 comprises 14 residues. The V gene's germline CDR1 is KGHSH and CDR2 LQKENI. V was shortened by 3 bases and J by 0 bases, with 6 bases between the two germline ends. This CDR3 reads CASSPASSYNEQFF. DNA of the CDR3: TGTGCCAGCTCACCGGCGAGCTCCTACAATGAGCAGTTCTTC.

This clonotype came up a few times. The rearrangement uses TRBV20-1 and TRBJ1-1, with D unclear. The CDR3 runs to 15 residues. Germline CDR1 reads DFQATT; CDR2 reads SNEGSKA (reference sequence). V lost 0 bases to trimming and J lost 1 base, with 12 bases between them. CDR3 region: CSARDDLGANTEAFF. Here the CDR3 DNA reads TGCAGTGCTAGAGATGACCTGGGTGCGAACACTGAAGCTTTCTTT.

In its sample, this clonotype was seen many times. The V gene is TRBV12-3 or TRBV12-4, the J gene TRBJ2-2, with TRBD1 matching over 7 bases. V lost 3 bases, J lost 5 bases, and 6 bases stayed unmatched. This CDR3 has 15 amino acids. The CDR3 is CASSFRGFDTGELFF. CDR3 bases: TGTGCCAGCAGTTTCAGGGGGTTCGATACCGGGGAGCTGTTTTTT.

This chain uses TRBV4-1 with TRBJ2-1; 10 nucleotides align to TRBD2. The V gene end was trimmed by 0 bases and the J gene end by 3 bases; junction bases not matched to a gene: 5. The V gene's germline CDR1 is MGHRA and CDR2 YSYEKL. The CDR3 spans 17 residues. The CDR3 DNA reads TGCGCCAGCAGCCAAGATCTTGCTAGCGGGGGCTACAATGAGCAGTTCTTC. This translates into CASSQDLASGGYNEQFF.

This clonotype has only a few counts. V usage is TRBV12-3 or TRBV12-4 and J usage is TRBJ1-4, with 11 positions matching TRBD1. CDR3 length: 13 residues. V lost 6 bases, J lost 8 bases, and 2 bases stayed unmatched. The chain's CDR3 is CASRGTGGEKLFF. The DNA of the CDR3 is TGTGCCAGCAGGGGGACAGGGGGGGAAAAACTGTTTTTT.

This clonotype showed up many times. The rearrangement uses TRBV12-3 or TRBV12-4 and TRBJ2-5; D is uncertain. V lost 5 bases, J lost 1 base, and 5 bases lay in between. This CDR3 region has 12 residues. The CDR3 region has the DNA TGTGCCAGCAGTCCCCTCCAAGAGACCCAGTACTTC. Translated, it gives CASSPLQETQYF.

J is TRBJ2-2 and V is TRBV20-1; possibly TRBD1 or TRBD2 for D (5 bases each). V was shortened by 5 bases and J by 1 base, with 11 bases between the two germline ends. The CDR3 has 14 amino acids. Germline assignment: CDR1 DFQATT and CDR2 SNEGSKA (reference sequence). The CDR3 spells CSALTRGNTGELFF. The CDR3, as DNA: TGCAGTGCTCTAACTAGGGGGAACACCGGGGAGCTGTTTTTT.

The chain recombines TRBV4-1 with TRBJ2-3; 10 bases fit TRBD2. From germline, CDR1 is MGHRA and CDR2 YSYEKL. The CDR3 sequence is 16 residues long. The J segment lost 1 base and the V segment lost 4 bases, leaving 5 bases of the junction unmatched. CDR3 DNA: TGCGCCAGCAGCCTGACCGGACTAGCGGGCACAGATACGCAGTATTTT. Amino acids: CASSLTGLAGTDTQYF.

The genes are TRBV29-1 and TRBJ2-7; unclear D gene. Germline V lookup: CDR1 SQVTM, CDR2 ANQGSEA. This CDR3 has 12 residues. Trimming shortened V by 4 bases and J by 0 bases, and 7 bases separated the two germline ends. The CDR3 loop is CSVAISSYEQYF. The CDR3 coding sequence is TGCAGCGTTGCTATTAGCTCCTACGAGCAGTACTTC.

In this sample, this clonotype turned up a few times. One end of the junction varies from germline; a read error may be responsible. The chain is built from TRBV6-1 and TRBJ1-1; TRBD1 is a possible D gene (5 bases). The CDR3 is 15 amino acids. Germline CDR1 reads MNHNS; CDR2 reads SASEGT. CDR3 DNA sequence: TGTGCCAGCAGGGAAGAGGGACGGTTGAACACTGAAGCTTTCTTT. This sequence encodes CASREEGRLNTEAFF.

This clonotype was seen only a few times. This chain connects TRBV20-1 to TRBJ2-7; D is unclear. Between the trimmed V and J ends, which lost 6 bases and 0 bases, there was a span of 6 bases. Germline assignment: CDR1 DFQATT and CDR2 SNEGSKA (reference sequence). The CDR3 consists of 11 residues. CDR3: CSARSSYEQYF. The DNA for the CDR3 is TGCAGTGCCCGGAGCTCCTACGAGCAGTACTTC.

This clonotype was observed a few times. The rearrangement joins TRBV20-1 to TRBJ2-7; D is perhaps TRBD1 (6 bases). CDR1 is DFQATT and CDR2 is SNEGSKA in the germline V gene (reference sequence). V lost 6 bases and J lost 6, with 21 bases in between. CDR3 size: 14 residues. CDR3 in DNA: TGCAGTGCCCGACGTGCCAGGCAGGGGAGCGAGCAGTACTTC. Protein: CSARRARQGSEQYF.